The TCR beta chain described here comes from a study of CD4 T cells in lung cancer (dated by TCRdb to the late 2010s). Background for the entire study: In the study, blood T cells of NSCLC patients were screened for responses to candidate mutation-encoded neoepitopes, and neoantigen-specific CD4+ T-cell clones and TCRs were isolated. The patients who underwent resection had lung adenocarcinoma or squamous cell carcinoma, were aged 60 to 69 when blood was donated, and were mostly former smokers. Before blood donation, patients had received treatments including platinum chemotherapy, and some received nivolumab or pembrolizumab. The frequency of neoantigen-specific clonotypes in tumor resections, non-adjacent lung and cultured T-cell products was tracked by TCRB deep sequencing. Study-level results and caveats: Some blood-derived responses might reflect in vitro priming of naive T cells or cross-reactivity rather than memory responses to the cancer. Because the IFNgamma-sorted cells included nonspecific IFNgamma producers of unknown purity, the expanded lines ranged from monoclonal to oligoclonal.

PBMCs were stimulated for under 15 days with mutant 27-mer peptides together with IL21, IL7, IL15 and IL2, and were then restimulated with autologous B cells pulsed with peptide. Live IFNgamma-secreting T cells were sorted by cytokine capture on a FACS Aria2 after restimulation with peptide-pulsed B cells. Sorted cells were expanded at limiting dilution, roughly 3 or 10 cells per well, with irradiated allogeneic PBMCs, phytohemagglutinin and IL2 for about 13 to 23 days. Either peripheral blood samples or leukapheresis products were collected from the patients. To screen the expanded lines for antigen specificity, an IFNgamma ELISA was run against autologous B cells pulsed with mutant peptides. Reading from cysteine to phenylalanine, the CDR3 counts 13 amino acids. Only the CDR3 DNA stays, 39 bases, in frame from base 1. From the germline V gene (reference sequence), CDR1 is LNHDA and CDR2 is SQIVND. V loses 7 bases of germline sequence and J loses 5 bases, and the interval between the two ends is 14 bases.

Details on this clone: Its cognate antigen has yet to be identified. No qualities accompany the bases; no much larger clone lies one base away.

Receptor amplification or capture employed the immunoSEQ multiplex PCR assay. DNA was isolated with Qiagen DNeasy or QIAamp micro DNA kits and TCRB sequenced with the Adaptive Biotechnology human TCRB sequencing kit. TCRB libraries were sequenced on an Illumina MiSeq. On the authors' methods: TCRB sequence data were analyzed with the kit provider's software, and tumor enrichment of clonotype templates was tested with Fisher's exact test. TCRdb retrieved this table from immuneACCESS and kept in-frame rearrangements only. Not all clones are present; in checked studies, unresolved V genes account for under half, and no reason is known for the remainder. V and J calls and clone size are given by that table; D and trimming were obtained from the DNA. The sample includes around 310 clones, with around 90% observed a single time. Of the sample, 70% to 90% falls within the top ten clones.

What was sequenced was a CD4+ T cell line or clone grown in culture. The TCR originated in an older woman with non-small cell lung cancer. Some clones in this sample may be carry-over from other donors' samples. The chain was built from TRBV19 and TRBJ1-1, with an unclear D gene assignment. The base sequence is TGTGCCAGTAAAGTTCCAGGCGGGACTGAAGCTTTCTTT. Its coded protein is CASKVPGGTEAFF.